These 5 T cell receptor beta chains share one sample of origin, sequenced in a study of cytomegalovirus exposure and HLA in healthy donors. Use of 60 Vbeta and 13 Jbeta primers characterized the PCR. Here immunoSEQ multiplex PCR was the method, and the copy in TCRdb shows in-frame clones only, minus some. The profile shows around 170,000 clones, approximately 75% of them singletons. Sequenced input: PBMCs. The receptors derive from a girl between 5 and 17 years old in good health and CMV-seronegative.

The chain joins TRBV6-5 to TRBJ1-2; 10 nucleotides line up with TRBD1. The germline V gene has CDR1 MNHEY and CDR2 SVGAGI. The CDR3 is 16 amino acids. The junction had 8 bases not matched to a gene; V was cut back by 0 bases and J by 7 bases. CDR3 coding DNA: TGTGCCAGCAGTTACTCTAGCGGGACAGGGGTAGGTGGCTACACCTTC. Its translation is CASSYSSGTGVGGYTF.

This clone was counted a few times. V is TRBV5-1 and J is TRBJ2-3; D is perhaps TRBD1 (6 bases). The V end was cut by 0 bases, the J end by 0 bases, with 11 bases between. Germline CDR1 is SGHRS and CDR2 is YFSETQ. The CDR3 spans 16 residues. The CDR3 DNA reads TGCGCCAGCAGCTTGGTAGGGACAAGTAGCACAGATACGCAGTATTTT. Its protein is CASSLVGTSSTDTQYF.

The chain couples TRBV2 to TRBJ2-2; TRBD2 matches 13 bases. V gave up 3 bases and J gave up 4 bases; unmatched junction bases: 8. CDR1 and CDR2 from the germline V gene are SNHLY and FYNNEI. This CDR3 spans 18 amino acids. The DNA for the CDR3 is TGTGCCAGCAGTGATACACTAGCGGGGGGGCCAGGCACCGGGGAGCTGTTTTTT. This sequence encodes CASSDTLAGGPGTGELFF.

This chain connects TRBV5-8 to TRBJ2-5; the D is unclear. CDR3 size: 14 residues. V shed 0 bases and J shed 6 bases, with 12 bases lying between them. Germline CDR1 and CDR2: SGHTS and YDEGEE. CDR3 in amino acids: CASSLAPVPKTQYF. The CDR3 DNA sequence: TGTGCCAGCAGCTTGGCCCCGGTACCGAAGACCCAGTACTTC. The entire variable domain, with the rest obtained from reference TRBV5-8 and TRBJ2-5, is as follows: EAGVTQSPTHLIKTRGQQATLRCSPISGHTSVYWYQQALGLGLQFLLWYDEGEERNRGNFPPRFSGRQFPNYSSELNVNALELEDSALYLCASSLAPVPKTQYFGPGTRLLVL.

The CDR3 region is CASSLGTTLNTEAFF. CDR3 nucleotides: TGTGCCAGCAGCCTTGGGACAACCCTTAACACTGAAGCTTTCTTT. The chain combines TRBV7-3 with TRBJ1-1, with D possibly TRBD1 on 6 matching bases. V was trimmed by 5 bases and J by 2 bases, leaving 15 bases between them. CDR1 and CDR2 (germline): SGHTA, FQGTGA. The CDR3 is made up of 15 amino acids. The whole variable domain, filled in from reference TRBV7-3 and TRBJ1-1, reads GAGVSQTPSNKVTEKGKYVELRCDPISGHTALYWYRQSLGQGPEFLIYFQGTGAADDSGLPNDRFFAVRPEGSVSTLKIQRTERGDSAVYLCASSLGTTLNTEAFFGQGTRLTVV.